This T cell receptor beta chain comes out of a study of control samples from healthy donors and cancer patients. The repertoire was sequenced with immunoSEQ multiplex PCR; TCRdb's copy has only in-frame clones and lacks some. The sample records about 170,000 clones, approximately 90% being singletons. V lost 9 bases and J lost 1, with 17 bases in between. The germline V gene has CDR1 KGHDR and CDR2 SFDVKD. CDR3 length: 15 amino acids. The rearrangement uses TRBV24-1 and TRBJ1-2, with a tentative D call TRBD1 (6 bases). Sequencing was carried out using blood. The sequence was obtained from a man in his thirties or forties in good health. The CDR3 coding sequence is TGTGCCACCGGGGGCTCTTGGGAAGATAACTATGGCTACACCTTC. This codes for CATGGSWEDNYGYTF.